A selection of T cell receptor beta chains follows, all from one sample in a study of control samples from healthy donors and cancer patients. The protocol was immunoSEQ multiplex PCR, while the TCRdb copy is restricted to in-frame clones and leaves out a portion. The profile covers some 79,000 clones, with roughly 87% appearing a single time and 4% taken by the ten largest. The material sequenced was blood. These receptors were collected from a woman in her 50s in good health. Each CDR3 is given with its conserved first and last residue. A D gene is named only where the DNA matches it firmly. Some rows mark clone size as missing; the rest say once, few, many or name a class of expanded clone.

v_call: TRBV28
j_call: TRBJ1-5
d_call: TRBD1
clone_size: once
cdr3_nt: TGTGCCAGCACCCGAGTCGGGACAGGGGACGGACAGCCCCAGCATTTT
cdr3_aa: CASTRVGTGDGQPQHF

v_call: TRBV7-8
j_call: TRBJ2-7
d_call: TRBD2
clone_size: .
cdr3_nt: TGTGCCAGCAGCTTGGGACTAGCGGCCGCGGGCTCCTACGAGCAGTACTTC
cdr3_aa: CASSLGLAAAGSYEQYF

v_call: TRBV6-5
j_call: TRBJ2-7
d_call: .
clone_size: .
cdr3_nt: TGTGCCAGCGGAGATTTCTACGAGCAGTACTTC
cdr3_aa: CASGDFYEQYF

v_call: TRBV24-1
j_call: TRBJ2-6
d_call: TRBD1
clone_size: few
cdr3_nt: TGTGCCACCAGACAGGGGGAAGGGGCCAACGTCCTGACTTTC
cdr3_aa: CATRQGEGANVLTF

v_call: TRBV16
j_call: TRBJ2-3
d_call: .
clone_size: .
cdr3_nt: TGTGCCAGCAGCCAATCGCACACAGATACGCAGTATTTT
cdr3_aa: CASSQSHTDTQYF

v_call: TRBV6-5
j_call: TRBJ1-6
d_call: .
clone_size: .
cdr3_nt: TGTGCCAGCAGTTTCACAGTGGGTTATAATTCACCCCTCCACTTT
cdr3_aa: CASSFTVGYNSPLHF

v_call: TRBV7-2
j_call: TRBJ2-4
d_call: .
clone_size: .
cdr3_nt: TGTGCCAGCAGCAAGGGGACGGACGGCATTCAGTACTTC
cdr3_aa: CASSKGTDGIQYF

v_call: TRBV5-8
j_call: TRBJ1-4
d_call: .
clone_size: .
cdr3_nt: TGTGCCAGCAGCTTGATGGGGGGCGCTTTGACTAATGAAAAACTGTTTTTT
cdr3_aa: CASSLMGGALTNEKLFF

v_call: TRBV30
j_call: TRBJ1-2
d_call: .
clone_size: .
cdr3_nt: TGTGCCTGGAGTACCACTAACTATGGCTACACCTTC
cdr3_aa: CAWSTTNYGYTF

v_call: TRBV6-5
j_call: TRBJ2-6
d_call: TRBD1
clone_size: once
cdr3_nt: TGTGCCAGCCGGACAGGGGGCTCTGGGGCCAACGTCCTGACTTTC
cdr3_aa: CASRTGGSGANVLTF

v_call: TRBV7-9
j_call: TRBJ2-3
d_call: .
clone_size: once
cdr3_nt: TGTGCCAGCAGCTTAGATTTGGTGGCAGATACGCAGTATTTT
cdr3_aa: CASSLDLVADTQYF

v_call: TRBV4-1
j_call: TRBJ2-7
d_call: .
clone_size: .
cdr3_nt: TGCGCCAGCAGCCAAGGCCCAGCTAGCTCCTACGAGCAGTACTTC
cdr3_aa: CASSQGPASSYEQYF

v_call: TRBV11-3
j_call: TRBJ2-1
d_call: .
clone_size: .
cdr3_nt: TGTGCCAGCAGCTTGGCCTCTTCCGACAGGACGCAGTTCTTC
cdr3_aa: CASSLASSDRTQFF

v_call: TRBV7-9
j_call: TRBJ2-2
d_call: TRBD1
clone_size: .
cdr3_nt: TGTGCCAGCAGCTGGGACAGCCACACCGGGGAGCTGTTTTTT
cdr3_aa: CASSWDSHTGELFF

v_call: TRBV19
j_call: TRBJ1-5
d_call: TRBD1
clone_size: .
cdr3_nt: TGTGCCAGTAGCGAGAAGGGGGCCAATCAGCCCCAGCATTTT
cdr3_aa: CASSEKGANQPQHF

v_call: TRBV5-1
j_call: TRBJ2-7
d_call: TRBD2
clone_size: .
cdr3_nt: TGCGCCAGCAGCCCGGGACTAGCGGGAGGGCCCCACGAGCAGTACTTC
cdr3_aa: CASSPGLAGGPHEQYF

v_call: TRBV7-9
j_call: TRBJ1-2
d_call: .
clone_size: .
cdr3_nt: TGTGCCAGCAGCCCGACGCAGGGAGGCTACACCTTC
cdr3_aa: CASSPTQGGYTF

v_call: TRBV28
j_call: TRBJ1-5
d_call: .
clone_size: .
cdr3_nt: TGTGCCAGCAACTACGGGCAGACTAATCAGCCCCAGCATTTT
cdr3_aa: CASNYGQTNQPQHF

v_call: TRBV24-1
j_call: TRBJ2-1
d_call: TRBD1
clone_size: .
cdr3_nt: TGTGCCACCAGTGACTGGACAGGGCAGTTCTTC
cdr3_aa: CATSDWTGQFF

v_call: TRBV4-1
j_call: TRBJ2-3
d_call: TRBD2
clone_size: few
cdr3_nt: TGCGCCAGCAGCCAAAGGTCTAGCGGGGTAGCAGATACGCAGTATTTT
cdr3_aa: CASSQRSSGVADTQYF

v_call: TRBV7-8
j_call: TRBJ2-7
d_call: TRBD2
clone_size: .
cdr3_nt: TGTGCCAGCAGCTCTCGACTAGCGGGAGGCTACGAGCAGTACTTC
cdr3_aa: CASSSRLAGGYEQYF

v_call: TRBV18
j_call: TRBJ1-1
d_call: .
clone_size: .
cdr3_nt: TGTGCCAGCTCACCGTACAGGGATCCTGAAGCTTTCTTT
cdr3_aa: CASSPYRDPEAFF

v_call: TRBV19
j_call: TRBJ1-5
d_call: .
clone_size: .
cdr3_nt: TGTGCCAGTAGTATCCTAATTCTGCAGCCCCAGCATTTT
cdr3_aa: CASSILILQPQHF

v_call: TRBV3-1/TRBV3-2
j_call: TRBJ2-5
d_call: TRBD2
clone_size: .
cdr3_nt: TGTGCCAGCAGCCAATCCCAGCGGGAACTGTGGGAGACCCAGTACTTC
cdr3_aa: CASSQSQRELWETQYF

v_call: TRBV24-1
j_call: TRBJ2-5
d_call: .
clone_size: .
cdr3_nt: TGTGCCACCAGTGGCGAACAGGGAGGGGGTAAAGAGACCCAGTACTTC
cdr3_aa: CATSGEQGGGKETQYF

v_call: TRBV4-1
j_call: TRBJ1-2
d_call: TRBD1
clone_size: .
cdr3_nt: TGCGCCAGCAGCCAAGAAGCGGCAGGGGGTAACTATGGCTACACCTTC
cdr3_aa: CASSQEAAGGNYGYTF

v_call: TRBV5-1
j_call: TRBJ2-2
d_call: TRBD1
clone_size: .
cdr3_nt: TGCGCCAGCAGCTCAGGTGGGACAGGGATCACCGGGGAGCTGTTTTTT
cdr3_aa: CASSSGGTGITGELFF

v_call: TRBV29-1
j_call: TRBJ2-7
d_call: TRBD2
clone_size: .
cdr3_nt: TGCAGCGTTGCACTGGGACTAGCGGGATCCTACGAGCAGTACTTC
cdr3_aa: CSVALGLAGSYEQYF

v_call: TRBV4-1
j_call: TRBJ2-2
d_call: .
clone_size: .
cdr3_nt: TGCGCCAGCAGCCCCTTCCGGTGGGGGGAGCGAAACACCGGGGAGCTGTTTTTT
cdr3_aa: CASSPFRWGERNTGELFF

v_call: TRBV18
j_call: TRBJ1-1
d_call: .
clone_size: .
cdr3_nt: TGTGCCAGCTCCCTTTCGGGGGGGAACACTGAAGCTTTCTTT
cdr3_aa: CASSLSGGNTEAFF

v_call: TRBV4-1
j_call: TRBJ2-7
d_call: TRBD1
clone_size: .
cdr3_nt: TGCGCCAGCAGCCAACCGGGACAGGTTTCCTACGAGCAGTACTTC
cdr3_aa: CASSQPGQVSYEQYF

v_call: TRBV24-1
j_call: TRBJ2-2
d_call: .
clone_size: .
cdr3_nt: TGTGCCACCAGTGATAGGACAGTTAACACCGGGGAGCTGTTTTTT
cdr3_aa: CATSDRTVNTGELFF

v_call: TRBV19
j_call: TRBJ1-2
d_call: .
clone_size: .
cdr3_nt: TGTGCCAGTAGTGTTGGACCGCGAGGGGGCTACACCTTC
cdr3_aa: CASSVGPRGGYTF

v_call: TRBV7-2
j_call: TRBJ2-1
d_call: TRBD2
clone_size: .
cdr3_nt: TGTGCCAGCAGTTCACTAGCGGGAGCCAGGAATGAGCAGTTCTTC
cdr3_aa: CASSSLAGARNEQFF

v_call: TRBV30
j_call: TRBJ1-2
d_call: .
clone_size: few
cdr3_nt: TGTGCCTGGAGTCTGAGACGGGACTATGGCTACACCTTC
cdr3_aa: CAWSLRRDYGYTF

v_call: TRBV19
j_call: TRBJ2-2
d_call: .
clone_size: .
cdr3_nt: TGTGCCAGTAGTCTCCTTATGACCGGGGAGCTGTTTTTT
cdr3_aa: CASSLLMTGELFF

v_call: TRBV29-1
j_call: TRBJ1-1
d_call: .
clone_size: .
cdr3_nt: TGCAGCGTTGAAGTGTACGGCCTCTCAAGGGTCGATGATGAAGCTTTCTTT
cdr3_aa: CSVEVYGLSRVDDEAFF

v_call: TRBV2
j_call: TRBJ2-7
d_call: .
clone_size: few
cdr3_nt: TGTGCCAGCAGTGCTTCGGCCGAGCAGTACTTC
cdr3_aa: CASSASAEQYF